This T cell receptor beta chain comes out of a study of early T cells in non-severe SARS-CoV-2 infection. Study as a whole: Unpaired chains resulted from sequencing bulk RNA of unsorted whole blood.

Individually, cDNA molecules had unique molecular identifiers attached to them. TCRdb called the 5' RACE reads again in MiXCR, with one record for every CDR3 protein. The table records tens of thousands of distinct CDR3 sequences, roughly 9.4% of them present only once. Of note for this clonotype: What it recognizes is unknown.

Study-wide results and limits: VDJdb-based annotation leaned toward anti-spike CD8 responses and missed private and CD4 specificities.

From germline, CDR1 is MNHEY and CDR2 SVGEGT. V was clipped by 4 bases and J by 8 bases, with 13 bases between them. The CDR3 consists of 13 residues. The clonotype comes from an adult who was a healthcare worker with PCR-confirmed SARS-CoV-2 infection or an uninfected control (not recorded which). The chain carries TRBV6-2 or TRBV6-3 and TRBJ2-3, with D maybe TRBD1 (7 bases). The sequencing used whole blood, collected at baseline. CDR3 amino acids: CASSFRGVPTQYF. The CDR3 DNA reads TGTGCCAGCAGTTTCAGGGGGGTTCCTACGCAGTATTTT.